This TCR beta chain was captured by sequencing in a study of blood T cell dynamics during melanoma immunotherapy. The overall study: Metastatic melanoma patients received first-line pembrolizumab or nivolumab plus ipilimumab.

Stated time point: pre-treatment baseline. The germline gives CDR1 MDHEN, CDR2 SYDVKM. The CDR3 runs 17 residues. V shed 4 bases and J 5 bases; nucleotides not matched to a gene: 10. Assay: immunoSEQ multiplex PCR; the TCRdb copy retains only in-frame clones and omits some. In the table there are about 17,000 clones, 65% to 90% of which are singletons. This clonotype was sampled from a human donor with melanoma. The sequencing used blood, collected from a patient treated with checkpoint blockade. The V and J genes are TRBV28 and TRBJ2-1, with 11 bases identical to TRBD2. Here the CDR3 DNA reads TGTGCCAGCAGTTCCCCCATTAGCGGGAGGGCGGACAATGAGCAGTTCTTC. Protein sequence: CASSSPISGRADNEQFF.